This TCR beta chain was recovered during a study of T cell responses to AZD1222 COVID-19 vaccine. Findings and limits, study-wide: Mapped onto spike, vaccine-associated CD4 TCRs spanned it and were dominant at 160-218 and 743-854. Donors were mostly white British, more females; clonal diversity possibly underestimated.

V lost 3 bases and J 8 bases, leaving 7 bases between the germline ends. The CDR3 covers 11 residues. From germline, CDR1 is MNHEY and CDR2 SVGEGT. As regards this clone: Its matching antigen is unknown.

Measured with immunoSEQ multiplex PCR; TCRdb has only the in-frame clones, and not every one. The sample includes some 81,000 clones, just over 85% of them seen just once. This TCR derives from an adult who received the AZD1222 COVID-19 vaccine. Sequencing was performed on peripheral blood, taken 28 days after the second AZD1222 dose. The rearrangement joins TRBV6-2 or TRBV6-3 to TRBJ1-2, with D unresolved. CDR3 in DNA: TGTGCCAGCAGTTATGGGCCGGGCTACACCTTC. Translated, it gives CASSYGPGYTF.